The present TCR beta chain was sequenced within a study of response to subunit inactivated influenza vaccine. Study results and limitations: Each seasonal flu vaccination may recruit only limited new T cells, authors suggested.

A few counts support this clonotype. Antigen: not known. V was cut by 1 base and J by 6 bases, with 16 bases left in between. Germline assignment: CDR1 SGHAT and CDR2 FQNNGV. This CDR3 contains 15 residues. In TCRdb, the RT-PCR reads were re-called with MiXCR into one record per CDR3 protein. The table lists about 700,000 distinct CDR3 sequences, approximately 13% of them singletons. Sequencing used PBMCs from blood, obtained 14 days before vaccination. The receptor was isolated from a man in his fifties or sixties who received an inactivated influenza vaccine. This chain links TRBV11-2 with TRBJ2-7; D is unresolved. Written as DNA, the CDR3 is TGTGCCAGCAGCTTAGGGGCAGGCCGAGGACGCGAGCAGTACTTC. Its protein product is CASSLGAGRGREQYF.